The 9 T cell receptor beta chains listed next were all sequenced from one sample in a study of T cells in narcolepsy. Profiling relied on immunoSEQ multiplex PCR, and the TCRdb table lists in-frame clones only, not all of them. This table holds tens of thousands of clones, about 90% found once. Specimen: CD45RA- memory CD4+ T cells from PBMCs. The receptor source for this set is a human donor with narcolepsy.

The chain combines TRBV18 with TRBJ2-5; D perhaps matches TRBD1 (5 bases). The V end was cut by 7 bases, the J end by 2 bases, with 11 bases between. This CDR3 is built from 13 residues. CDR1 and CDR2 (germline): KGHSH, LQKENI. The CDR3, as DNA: TGTGCCAGCTTGGGCAGGACACAAGAGACCCAGTACTTC. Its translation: CASLGRTQETQYF.

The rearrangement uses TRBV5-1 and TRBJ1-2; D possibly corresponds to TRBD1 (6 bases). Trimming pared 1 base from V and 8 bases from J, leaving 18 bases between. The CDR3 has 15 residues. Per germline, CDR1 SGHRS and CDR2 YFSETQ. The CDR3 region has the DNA TGCGCCAGCAGCTTGTGGATGGACAGTCTAGGAGGCTACACCTTC. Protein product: CASSLWMDSLGGYTF.

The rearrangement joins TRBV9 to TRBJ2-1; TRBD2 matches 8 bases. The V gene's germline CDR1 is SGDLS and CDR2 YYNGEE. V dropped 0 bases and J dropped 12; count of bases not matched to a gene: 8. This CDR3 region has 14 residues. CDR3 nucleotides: TGTGCCAGCAGCGTAGAAGGGCGGGAGGCGGGGCAGTTCTTC. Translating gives CASSVEGREAGQFF.

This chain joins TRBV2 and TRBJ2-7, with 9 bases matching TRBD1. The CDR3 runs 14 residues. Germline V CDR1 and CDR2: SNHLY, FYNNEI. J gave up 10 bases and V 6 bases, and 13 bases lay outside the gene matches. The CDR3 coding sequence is TGTGCCAGCAGAGAGAGGATACAGGGGGCAGCCCAGTACTTC. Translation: CASRERIQGAAQYF.

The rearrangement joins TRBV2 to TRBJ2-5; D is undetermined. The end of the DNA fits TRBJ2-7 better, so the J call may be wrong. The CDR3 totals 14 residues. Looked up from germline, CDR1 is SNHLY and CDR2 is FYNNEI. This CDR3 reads CASKERPISYEQYF. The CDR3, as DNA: TGTGCCAGCAAGGAGCGCCCCATCTCCTACGAGCAGTACTTC.

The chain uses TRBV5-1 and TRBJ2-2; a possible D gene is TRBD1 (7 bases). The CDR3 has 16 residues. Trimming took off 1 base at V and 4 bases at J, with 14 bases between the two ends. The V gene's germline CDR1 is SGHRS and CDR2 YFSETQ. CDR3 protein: CASSLFSQGGTGELFF. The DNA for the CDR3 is TGCGCCAGCAGCTTGTTTTCTCAGGGGGGCACCGGGGAGCTGTTTTTT. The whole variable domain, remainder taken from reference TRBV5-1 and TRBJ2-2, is KAGVTQTPRYLIKTRGQQVTLSCSPISGHRSVSWYQQTPGQGLQFLFEYFSETQRNKGNFPGRFSGRQFSNSRSEMNVSTLELGDSALYLCASSLFSQGGTGELFFGEGSRLTVL.

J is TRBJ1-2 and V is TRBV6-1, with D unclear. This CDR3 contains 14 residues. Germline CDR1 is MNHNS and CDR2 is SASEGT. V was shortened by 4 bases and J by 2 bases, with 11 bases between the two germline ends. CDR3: CASSVGNVNYGYTF. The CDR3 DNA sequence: TGTGCCAGCAGTGTGGGAAACGTAAACTATGGCTACACCTTC.

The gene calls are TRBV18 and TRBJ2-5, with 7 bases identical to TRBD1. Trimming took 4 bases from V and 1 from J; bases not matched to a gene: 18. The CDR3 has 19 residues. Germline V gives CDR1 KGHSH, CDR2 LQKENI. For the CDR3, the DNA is TGTGCCAGCTCACTCGGCGGATGGACAGGCCGGATTTCCCAAGAGACCCAGTACTTC. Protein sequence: CASSLGGWTGRISQETQYF.

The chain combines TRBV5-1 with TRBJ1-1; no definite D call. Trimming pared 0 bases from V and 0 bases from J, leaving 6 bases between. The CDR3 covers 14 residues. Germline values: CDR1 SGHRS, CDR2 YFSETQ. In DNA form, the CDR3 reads TGCGCCAGCAGCTTGGTAGGCTTGAACACTGAAGCTTTCTTT. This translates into CASSLVGLNTEAFF.